The present T cell receptor (beta chain) was sequenced within a study of OX40 agonist ivuxolimab in advanced cancers. Study-level information: Patients were dosed with the agonistic anti-OX40 (CD134) antibody ivuxolimab.

TCRdb's copy holds only in-frame clones and misses some; the assay was immunoSEQ multiplex PCR. The data show about 13,000 clones, around 69% seen once. V was clipped by 8 bases and J by 1 base, with 17 bases between them. This CDR3 comprises 15 residues. CDR1 MNHEY and CDR2 SVGAGI come from the germline V gene. This rearrangement joins TRBV6-5 to TRBJ1-1; no definite D call. The receptor was derived from an adult with an advanced solid tumor such as melanoma, head and neck, liver or kidney cancer. The specimen comprised CD4+ or CD8+ T cells sorted from blood, sampled in a trial of the OX40 agonist ivuxolimab. As DNA, the CDR3 is TGTGCCAGCTTACACCACTCGGACCAGAACACTGAAGCTTTCTTT. Residues: CASLHHSDQNTEAFF.